These 22 T cell receptor beta chains came from one sample sequenced in a study of shared clonotypes between healthy human individuals. Using immunoSEQ multiplex PCR, the repertoire was profiled, and TCRdb retains in-frame clones only, with some absent. This repertoire shows hundreds of thousands of clones, 90% to 97% found once; its top ten account for about 0.064%. The specimen sequenced was naive CD4+ T cells sorted from blood. Indicated subset: CD45RA+ positively selected. These receptors all come from a woman younger than 45 in good health.

This clone has only one observation. This chain connects TRBV6-6 to TRBJ2-5, with unresolved D. The CDR3 has 14 amino acids. Per germline, CDR1 MNHNY and CDR2 SVGAGI (reference sequence). V lost 2 bases and J lost 0, with 7 bases in between. This chain's CDR3 is CASSYGTYQETQYF. The CDR3 DNA follows: TGTGCCAGCAGTTACGGTACTTACCAAGAGACCCAGTACTTC.

The chain has TRBV28 and TRBJ2-1; 14 positions match TRBD2. This CDR3 has 15 residues. Germline loops: CDR1 MDHEN, CDR2 SYDVKM. After removal of 5 bases from V and 7 bases from J, the junction contained 4 bases not matched to a gene. The CDR3 DNA is TGTGCCAGCAGTCTCGGGACTAGCGGGAGTAATGAGCAGTTCTTC. It yields the protein CASSLGTSGSNEQFF. The full variable domain, its missing parts supplied by reference TRBV28 and TRBJ2-1, is DVKVTQSSRYLVKRTGEKVFLECVQDMDHENMFWYRQDPGLGLRLIYFSYDVKMKEKGDIPEGYSVSREKKERFSLILESASTNQTSMYLCASSLGTSGSNEQFFGPGTRLTVL.

The CDR3 DNA is TGTGCCAGCAGTTCCCCTGGCGGGTCGAGCTCCTACGAGCAGTACTTC. Protein sequence: CASSSPGGSSSYEQYF. This rearrangement joins TRBV28 to TRBJ2-7; TRBD2 might be the D (5 bases). Germline assignment: CDR1 MDHEN and CDR2 SYDVKM. The length of the CDR3 is 16 residues. The V end lost 4 bases, the J end lost 0 bases, and 16 bases lay between the germline ends.

This clone has just one count. The sample carries other DNA sequences with the same CDR3. V gene TRBV6-6 combines with J gene TRBJ1-5; D not resolved. V lost 2 bases and J lost 3, with 8 bases in between. This CDR3 has 14 amino acids. Germline V gene lookup returns CDR1 MNHNY and CDR2 SVGAGI (reference sequence). The CDR3 DNA is TGTGCCAGCAGTTACGGGCAGACCAATCAGCCCCAGCATTTT. Translation: CASSYGQTNQPQHF.

This clone has just one count. The rearrangement links TRBV11-2 to TRBJ2-3; 12 bases map to TRBD2. The CDR3 spans 17 residues. The V and J ends lost 1 base and 5 bases, in that order; junction bases with no gene match: 7. Germline assignment: CDR1 SGHAT and CDR2 FQNNGV. CDR3 DNA sequence: TGTGCCAGCAGCTTAGGTGCTAGCGGGAGGGCTGTAGATACGCAGTATTTT. It specifies CASSLGASGRAVDTQYF. The whole variable domain, filled in from reference TRBV11-2 and TRBJ2-3, reads EAGVAQSPRYKIIEKRQSVAFWCNPISGHATLYWYQQILGQGPKLLIQFQNNGVVDDSQLPKDRFSAERLKGVDSTLKIQPAKLEDSAVYLCASSLGASGRAVDTQYFGPGTRLTVL.

V usage is TRBV19 and J usage is TRBJ2-7; D might be TRBD1 or TRBD2, each matching 5 bases. CDR3 length: 13 residues. In germline, CDR1 is LNHDA, CDR2 SQIVND (reference sequence). V was pared by 7 bases and J by 3 bases, with 13 bases between. CDR3 in amino acids: CASNRDGDYEQYF. Written as DNA, the CDR3 is TGTGCCAGTAACCGGGACGGAGACTACGAGCAGTACTTC.

CDR3 protein: CASSVGPQNSPLHF. DNA for the CDR3: TGTGCCAGCAGCGTCGGGCCCCAGAATTCACCCCTCCACTTT. This chain uses TRBV9 with TRBJ1-6; D remains unclear. The CDR3 has 14 amino acids. The germline CDR1 and CDR2 sequences are SGDLS and YYNGEE. Trimming removed 2 bases at V and 7 bases at J, with 10 bases between.

This clone was observed a single time. The V and J genes are TRBV5-1 and TRBJ2-1; D may be TRBD1 (6 bases). The CDR3 consists of 18 residues. V was cut by 3 bases and J by 0 bases, with 19 bases left in between. Germline V gives CDR1 SGHRS, CDR2 YFSETQ. CDR3 region: CASSSNPTGPGSYNEQFF. Here the CDR3 DNA reads TGCGCCAGCAGCTCCAACCCCACAGGGCCCGGCTCCTACAATGAGCAGTTCTTC.

This sequence joins TRBV6-6 and TRBJ1-5, with 10 bases lining up with TRBD1. The junction had 7 bases not matched to a gene; V was cut back by 6 bases and J by 5 bases. The CDR3 covers 15 residues. CDR1 and CDR2 (germline): MNHNY, SVGAGI (reference sequence). The CDR3 sequence is CASSLKGQGYQPQHF. The CDR3 bases are TGTGCCAGCAGCCTTAAGGGACAGGGGTATCAGCCCCAGCATTTT.

The V call is TRBV7-9, the J call TRBJ1-5; possibly TRBD1 for D (5 bases). CDR1 SEHNR and CDR2 FQNEAQ come from the germline V gene (reference sequence). The CDR3 contains 19 residues. V was clipped by 5 bases and J by 5 bases, with 28 bases between them. The CDR3, as DNA: TGTGCCAGCAGCCCACTTCGGGGGGGAAATAGTGCGGGAGATCAGCCCCAGCATTTT. It translates to CASSPLRGGNSAGDQPQHF. Based on the CDR3 plus reference TRBV7-9 and TRBJ1-5, the full variable domain is DTGVSQNPRHKITKRGQNVTFRCDPISEHNRLYWYRQTLGQGPEFLTYFQNEAQLEKSRLLSDRFSAERPKGSFSTLEIQRTEQGDSAMYLCASSPLRGGNSAGDQPQHFGDGTRLSIL.

This clone was seen only once. Other nucleotide sequences from this sample produce the same CDR3. The rearrangement links TRBV18 to TRBJ2-7; D might be TRBD1 or TRBD2, each matching 5 bases. CDR1 and CDR2 from the germline V gene are KGHSH and LQKENI. This CDR3 region has 13 residues. Trimming took 2 bases from V and 0 from J, leaving 5 bases between them. In nucleotides, the CDR3 is TGTGCCAGCTCACCAGGGACCTCCTACGAGCAGTACTTC. Its protein product is CASSPGTSYEQYF.

The V and J genes are TRBV18 and TRBJ2-7; tentatively, D is TRBD1 (5 bases). CDR3 length: 15 amino acids. The V gene lost 5 bases and the J gene lost 2 bases, with 16 bases spanning the gap. The germline V gene has CDR1 KGHSH and CDR2 LQKENI. The CDR3 region is CASSIGVLPAYEQYF. CDR3 sequence (DNA): TGTGCCAGCTCAATAGGGGTTCTGCCGGCCTACGAGCAGTACTTC.

V and J are TRBV27 and TRBJ1-5; a possible D gene is TRBD1 (6 bases). The CDR3 is 13 residues long. The germline V gene encodes CDR1 MNHEY and CDR2 SMNVEV (reference sequence). The V end lost 3 bases, the J end lost 7 bases, and 10 bases lay between the germline ends. Here the CDR3 DNA reads TGTGCCAGCAGTTTGCAGGGGAGGCAGCCCCAGCATTTT. Amino acid sequence: CASSLQGRQPQHF.

V is TRBV11-3 and J is TRBJ2-3; no clear D gene. V dropped 2 bases and J dropped 2 bases, with 5 bases sitting between them. There are 13 residues in the CDR3. CDR1 and CDR2 from the germline V gene are SGHNT and YENEEA. The CDR3 here is CASSLSNTDTQYF. CDR3 bases: TGTGCCAGCAGCTTATCTAACACAGATACGCAGTATTTT. Full variable domain (outside the CDR3, taken from reference TRBV11-3 and TRBJ2-3): EAGVVQSPRYKIIEKKQPVAFWCNPISGHNTLYWYLQNLGQGPELLIRYENEEAVDDSQLPKDRFSAERLKGVDSTLKIQPAELGDSAVYLCASSLSNTDTQYFGPGTRLTVL.

The genes are TRBV27 and TRBJ2-7, with D possibly TRBD2 on 6 matching bases. The CDR3 is 13 residues long. Germline loops: CDR1 MNHEY, CDR2 SMNVEV (reference sequence). The V end lost 7 bases, the J end lost 4 bases, and 14 bases lay between the germline ends. The CDR3 protein is CASKYGSGYEQYF. Here the CDR3 DNA reads TGTGCCAGCAAATACGGGAGTGGTTACGAGCAGTACTTC.

This sequence joins TRBV10-3 and TRBJ1-1; D unclear. Germline loops: CDR1 ENHRY, CDR2 SYGVKD. The CDR3 extends over 13 amino acids. V dropped 7 bases and J dropped 6 bases, with 15 bases sitting between them. This chain's CDR3 is CAINRDGASEAFF. The CDR3 bases are TGTGCCATCAACCGCGACGGTGCGTCTGAAGCTTTCTTT.

The rearrangement joins TRBV19 to TRBJ1-2; 11 bases line up with TRBD1. The V gene's germline CDR1 is LNHDA and CDR2 SQIVND (reference sequence). The CDR3 is made up of 17 amino acids. The V segment lost 4 bases and the J segment 2 bases; nucleotides outside the gene matches: 9. CDR3 sequence reads: CASSRGQGAFLNYGYTF. CDR3 nucleotides: TGTGCCAGTAGTAGAGGACAGGGGGCGTTCTTGAACTATGGCTACACCTTC.

On this clone itself: This sample includes further DNA sequences coding for the same CDR3. The genes are TRBV27 and TRBJ2-7; 11 bases match TRBD2. The ends lost 5 bases at V and 4 bases at J; junction bases unmatched: 4. The CDR3 totals 14 residues. Germline V gene data show CDR1 as MNHEY and CDR2 as SMNVEV (reference sequence). CDR3 protein: CASSLAGGPYEQYF. In DNA, the CDR3 is TGTGCCAGCAGTCTAGCGGGAGGCCCGTACGAGCAGTACTTC.

This chain links TRBV5-4 with TRBJ1-3; no reliable D call. Germline assignment: CDR1 SGHNT and CDR2 YYREEE (reference sequence). Trimming shortened V by 3 bases and J by 0 bases, and 10 bases separated the two germline ends. The CDR3 length is 15 residues. This chain's CDR3 is CASSSGLSSGNTIYF. As DNA, the CDR3 is TGTGCCAGCAGCTCCGGACTGAGCTCTGGAAACACCATATATTTT. Full variable domain (remainder filled in from reference TRBV5-4 and TRBJ1-3): ETGVTQSPTHLIKTRGQQVTLRCSSQSGHNTVSWYQQALGQGPQFIFQYYREEENGRGNFPPRFSGLQFPNYSSELNVNALELDDSALYLCASSSGLSSGNTIYFGEGSWLTVV.

The chain carries TRBV19 and TRBJ2-5; D might be TRBD1 (6 bases). The CDR3 has 14 amino acids. Germline-derived CDR1 and CDR2 are LNHDA and SQIVND (reference sequence). Trimming removed 5 bases at V and 0 bases at J, with 10 bases between. CDR3 sequence: CASSWGRNQETQYF. DNA of the CDR3: TGTGCCAGTAGTTGGGGGCGGAACCAAGAGACCCAGTACTTC.

The rearrangement links TRBV5-1 to TRBJ1-4; 8 bases are a match to TRBD1. CDR1 and CDR2 (germline): SGHRS, YFSETQ. Trimming removed 0 bases from V and 6 bases from J; junction bases left unmatched: 7. The CDR3 is 16 residues long. This CDR3 is CASSLEPGGADEKLFF. The DNA of the CDR3 is TGCGCCAGCAGCTTGGAGCCAGGGGGCGCGGATGAAAAACTGTTTTTT. The full variable domain, completed using reference TRBV5-1 and TRBJ1-4, is KAGVTQTPRYLIKTRGQQVTLSCSPISGHRSVSWYQQTPGQGLQFLFEYFSETQRNKGNFPGRFSGRQFSNSRSEMNVSTLELGDSALYLCASSLEPGGADEKLFFGSGTQLSVL.

This clone was seen more than once but under ten times. The genes are TRBV28 and TRBJ1-5; 10 bases are a match to TRBD1. The CDR3 sequence is 15 residues long. CDR1 is MDHEN, CDR2 SYDVKM, per germline. Unmatched junction bases numbered 7, after V lost 4 bases and J lost 7 bases. This CDR3 is CASSSPTGGGQPQHF. CDR3 nucleotides: TGTGCCAGCAGTTCCCCGACAGGGGGCGGGCAGCCCCAGCATTTT.